This T cell receptor beta chain emerged from a study of CD8 T cells in ankylosing spondylitis. The study's findings and limits: The authors found the disease-linked clones to be CD8+ and relatively rare in peripheral blood. Disease-linked clones reportedly concentrated significantly in matched ankylosing spondylitis synovial fluid. Among TCR beta sequences, a motif of 7 to 9 highly homologous variants appeared characteristic of ankylosing spondylitis blood.

Concerning this clonotype itself: Antigen: not known.

Researchers built TCR beta libraries using quantitative 5'-RACE with molecular barcodes. TCRdb analysed the 5' RACE reads with MiXCR anew, one entry per CDR3 protein. This sample has roughly 90,000 distinct CDR3 sequences, with roughly 8.7% found just once. The CDR3 spans 12 residues. Germline CDR1 is SGHVS and CDR2 is FNYEAQ. Deletions cut 6 bases from V and 3 bases from J, with 8 bases between. This clonotype was obtained from a male donor with ankylosing spondylitis or in good health (not recorded which). What was sequenced was blood, either unsorted or a sorted T cell fraction (not recorded which). V gene TRBV7-6 combines with J gene TRBJ2-5; D gene unclear. The CDR3 spells CASSSPEETQYF. The DNA for the CDR3 is TGTGCCAGCAGTTCTCCGGAAGAGACCCAGTACTTC. Based on the CDR3 plus reference TRBV7-6 and TRBJ2-5, the full variable domain is GAGVSQSPRYKVTKRGQDVALRCDPISGHVSLYWYRQALGQGPEFLTYFNYEAQQDKSGLPNDRFSAERPEGSISTLTIQRTEQRDSAMYRCASSSPEETQYFGPGTRLLVL.